This TCR beta chain was captured in a study of neurological immune-mediated disorders. Study results and limitations: No sharing of CDR3 amino acid sequences was observed among expanded clones across subjects, suggesting private repertoires in all groups.

This clonotype showed up many times. Its cognate antigen is unknown. The sample's time point: longitudinal time-point 2. Stored at -80 C, 2 million PBMCs were the source of the unsorted libraries. Trimming removed 1 base at V and 5 bases at J, with 18 bases between. Germline V gene sequence: CDR1 SGHRS, CDR2 YFSETQ. The CDR3 runs to 16 residues. Synthesis of cDNA was performed by 5'RACE using 10-nucleotide random UMIs. From 15-18 subjects, each sequencing run yielded over 190 million TCR-beta sequences. TCRdb ran MiXCR on the 5' RACE reads and lists one entry per CDR3 protein. This sample has roughly 34,000 distinct CDR3 sequences, with about 13% found just once.

Material: PBMCs. The clonotype originates from a woman in her thirties or forties in good health. The gene calls are TRBV5-1 and TRBJ2-5; a weak D match, TRBD2 (6 bases). Here the CDR3 reads CASSLWGRPNEETQYF. The CDR3, as DNA: TGCGCCAGCAGCTTGTGGGGGAGGCCGAACGAGGAGACCCAGTACTTC.